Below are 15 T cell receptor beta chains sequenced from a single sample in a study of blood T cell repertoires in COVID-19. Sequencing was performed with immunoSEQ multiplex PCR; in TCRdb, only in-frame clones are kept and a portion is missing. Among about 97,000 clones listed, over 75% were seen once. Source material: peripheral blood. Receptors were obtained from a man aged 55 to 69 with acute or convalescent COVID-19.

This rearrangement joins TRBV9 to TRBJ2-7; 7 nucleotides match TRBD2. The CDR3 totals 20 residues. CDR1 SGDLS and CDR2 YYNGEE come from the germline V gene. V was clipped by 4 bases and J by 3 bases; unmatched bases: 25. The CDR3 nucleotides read TGTGCCAGCAGCCCGAGCGCCATTGAATTTGGCCAGGGAGGGCTCTACGAGCAGTACTTC. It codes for CASSPSAIEFGQGGLYEQYF. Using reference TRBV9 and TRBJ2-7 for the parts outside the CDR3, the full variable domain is DSGVTQTPKHLITATGQRVTLRCSPRSGDLSVYWYQQSLDQGLQFLIQYYNGEERAKGNILERFSAQQFPDLHSELNLSSLELGDSALYFCASSPSAIEFGQGGLYEQYFGPGTRLTVT.

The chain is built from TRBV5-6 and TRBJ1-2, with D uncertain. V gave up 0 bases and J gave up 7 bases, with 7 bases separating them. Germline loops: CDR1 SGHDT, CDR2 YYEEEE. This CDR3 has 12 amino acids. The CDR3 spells CASSLVAFGYTF. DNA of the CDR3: TGTGCCAGCAGCTTGGTGGCATTTGGCTACACCTTC. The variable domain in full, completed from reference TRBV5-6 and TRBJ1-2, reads DAGVTQSPTHLIKTRGQQVTLRCSPKSGHDTVSWYQQALGQGPQFIFQYYEEEERQRGNFPDRFSGHQFPNYSSELNVNALLLGDSALYLCASSLVAFGYTFGSGTRLTVV.

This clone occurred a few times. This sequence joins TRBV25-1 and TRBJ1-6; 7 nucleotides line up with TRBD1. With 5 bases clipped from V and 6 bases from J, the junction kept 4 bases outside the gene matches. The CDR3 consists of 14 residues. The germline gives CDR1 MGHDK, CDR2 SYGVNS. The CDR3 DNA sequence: TGTGCCAGCAGTTACAGGGGAAGTAATTCACCCCTCCACTTT. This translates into CASSYRGSNSPLHF.

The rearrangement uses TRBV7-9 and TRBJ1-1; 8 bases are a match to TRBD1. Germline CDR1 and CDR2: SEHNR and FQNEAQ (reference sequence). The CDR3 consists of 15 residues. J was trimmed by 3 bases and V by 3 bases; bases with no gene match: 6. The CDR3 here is CASSFSPDRDTEAFF. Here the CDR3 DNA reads TGTGCCAGCAGCTTTAGCCCGGACAGGGACACTGAAGCTTTCTTT.

CDR3 sequence reads: CASSVGPGSNQPQHF. The CDR3 region has the DNA TGTGCCAGCAGCGTAGGTCCAGGGAGCAATCAGCCCCAGCATTTT. This chain uses TRBV9 with TRBJ1-5; maybe TRBD1 (5 bases). Germline V CDR1 and CDR2: SGDLS, YYNGEE. V dropped 0 bases and J dropped 1 base, with 8 bases sitting between them. This CDR3 has 15 residues.

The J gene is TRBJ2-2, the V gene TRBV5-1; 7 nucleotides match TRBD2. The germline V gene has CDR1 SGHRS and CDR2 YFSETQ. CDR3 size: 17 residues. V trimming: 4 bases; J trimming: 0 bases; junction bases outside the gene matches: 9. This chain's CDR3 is CASSAKPRGSNTGELFF. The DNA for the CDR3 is TGCGCCAGCAGCGCAAAACCGCGGGGGTCGAACACCGGGGAGCTGTTTTTT.

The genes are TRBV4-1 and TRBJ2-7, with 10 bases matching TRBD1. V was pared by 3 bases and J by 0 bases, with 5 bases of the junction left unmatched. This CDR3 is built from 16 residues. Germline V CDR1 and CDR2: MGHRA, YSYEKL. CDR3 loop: CASSHDRDRGSYEQYF. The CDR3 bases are TGCGCCAGCAGCCACGACCGGGACAGGGGCTCCTACGAGCAGTACTTC.

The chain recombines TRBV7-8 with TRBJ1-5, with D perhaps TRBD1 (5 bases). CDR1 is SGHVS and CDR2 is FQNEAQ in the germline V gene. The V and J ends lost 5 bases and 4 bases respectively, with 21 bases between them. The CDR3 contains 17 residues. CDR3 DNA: TGTGCCAGCAGCGTACAGGCTTCGGGGGGGAAGAATCAGCCCCAGCATTTT. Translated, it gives CASSVQASGGKNQPQHF. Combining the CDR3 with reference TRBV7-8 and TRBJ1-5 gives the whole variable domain GAGVSQSPRYKVAKRGQDVALRCDPISGHVSLFWYQQALGQGPEFLTYFQNEAQLDKSGLPSDRFFAERPEGSVSTLKIQRTQQEDSAVYLCASSVQASGGKNQPQHFGDGTRLSIL.

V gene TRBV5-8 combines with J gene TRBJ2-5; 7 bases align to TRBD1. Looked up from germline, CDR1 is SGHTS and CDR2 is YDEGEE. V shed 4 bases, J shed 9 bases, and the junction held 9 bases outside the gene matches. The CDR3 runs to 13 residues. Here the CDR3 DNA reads TGTGCCAGCAGCGTGACAGGGTTTGGGTCCCAGTACTTC. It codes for CASSVTGFGSQYF.

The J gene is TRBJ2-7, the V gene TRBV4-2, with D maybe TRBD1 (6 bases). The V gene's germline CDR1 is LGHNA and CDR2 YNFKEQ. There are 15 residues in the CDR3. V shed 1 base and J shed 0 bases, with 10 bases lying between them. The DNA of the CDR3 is TGTGCCAGCAGCCAAGCAGGGGCAAGCTCCTACGAGCAGTACTTC. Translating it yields CASSQAGASSYEQYF.

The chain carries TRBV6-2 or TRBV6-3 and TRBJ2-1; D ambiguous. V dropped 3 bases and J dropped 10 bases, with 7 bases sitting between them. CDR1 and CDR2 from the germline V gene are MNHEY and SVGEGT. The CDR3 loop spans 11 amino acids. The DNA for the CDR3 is TGTGCCAGCAGTTATTTTGCGGAGCAGTTCTTC. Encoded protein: CASSYFAEQFF.

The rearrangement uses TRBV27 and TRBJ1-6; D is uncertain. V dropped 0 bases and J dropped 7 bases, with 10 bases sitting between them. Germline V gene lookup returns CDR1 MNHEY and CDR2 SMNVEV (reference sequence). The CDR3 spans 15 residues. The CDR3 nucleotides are TGTGCCAGCAGTTTATCGCTCCGGGGAAATTCACCCCTCCACTTT. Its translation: CASSLSLRGNSPLHF.

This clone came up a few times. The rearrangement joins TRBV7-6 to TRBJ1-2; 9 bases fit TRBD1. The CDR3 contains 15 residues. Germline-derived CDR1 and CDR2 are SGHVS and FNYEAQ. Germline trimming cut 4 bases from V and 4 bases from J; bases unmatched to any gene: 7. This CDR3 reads CASSYGQGRSYGYTF. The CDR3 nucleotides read TGTGCCAGCAGCTATGGACAGGGGCGAAGCTATGGCTACACCTTC. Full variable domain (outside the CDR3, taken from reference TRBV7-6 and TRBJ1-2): GAGVSQSPRYKVTKRGQDVALRCDPISGHVSLYWYRQALGQGPEFLTYFNYEAQQDKSGLPNDRFSAERPEGSISTLTIQRTEQRDSAMYRCASSYGQGRSYGYTFGSGTRLTVV.

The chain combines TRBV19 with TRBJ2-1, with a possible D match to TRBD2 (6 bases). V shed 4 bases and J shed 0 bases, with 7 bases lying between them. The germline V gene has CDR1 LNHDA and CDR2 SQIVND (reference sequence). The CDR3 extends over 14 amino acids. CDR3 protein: CASSTGDSYNEQFF. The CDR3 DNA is TGTGCCAGTAGTACGGGGGACTCCTACAATGAGCAGTTCTTC.

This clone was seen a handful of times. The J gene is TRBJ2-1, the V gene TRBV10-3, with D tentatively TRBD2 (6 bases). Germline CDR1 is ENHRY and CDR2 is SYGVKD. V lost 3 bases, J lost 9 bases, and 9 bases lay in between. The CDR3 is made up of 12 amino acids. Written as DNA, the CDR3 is TGTGCCATCAGTGATGGAGGGACTGAGCAGTTCTTC. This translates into CAISDGGTEQFF.